This passage covers 12 T cell receptor beta chains from one sample sequenced in a study of graft-versus-host responses after intestinal transplantation. Profiling relied on immunoSEQ multiplex PCR, and the TCRdb table lists in-frame clones only, not all of them. In the table there are fewer than 95,000 clones, about 93% of which are singletons. No antigen has been assigned to these receptors. This sample comprised unstimulated CD8+ T cells sorted from spleen or lymph node cells, obtained before intestinal transplant. The receptors come from a human donor who received an intestinal transplant.

The V and J genes are TRBV28 and TRBJ2-2; 14 nucleotides agree with TRBD2. The CDR3 extends over 20 amino acids. The ends lost 7 bases at V and 3 bases at J; junction bases unmatched: 16. Germline values: CDR1 MDHEN, CDR2 SYDVKM. The CDR3 loop is CASNFLARTSGRRDTGELFF. The CDR3 nucleotides are TGTGCCAGCAACTTCCTAGCCCGGACTAGCGGGAGGAGGGACACCGGGGAGCTGTTTTTT.

The chain is built from TRBV4-1 and TRBJ2-7, with D perhaps TRBD2 (6 bases). CDR3 length: 15 residues. Trimming took 1 base from V and 2 from J, leaving 12 bases between them. Germline CDR1 MGHRA, CDR2 YSYEKL. The CDR3: CASSQGTGVPYEQYF. The CDR3 region has the DNA TGCGCCAGCAGCCAAGGGACGGGAGTTCCCTACGAGCAGTACTTC.

The chain couples TRBV27 to TRBJ2-1, with 10 bases matching TRBD2. The CDR3 spans 16 residues. Germline V gene sequence: CDR1 MNHEY, CDR2 SMNVEV (reference sequence). V lost 4 bases, J lost 0 bases, and 3 bases stayed unmatched. The CDR3 loop is CASSSPSGSSYNEQFF. The CDR3, as DNA: TGTGCCAGCAGTTCCCCTAGCGGGAGCTCCTACAATGAGCAGTTCTTC.

This clone was recorded only once. This chain joins TRBV9 and TRBJ2-5; D perhaps matches TRBD2 (6 bases). Germline CDR1 reads SGDLS; CDR2 reads YYNGEE. V lost 3 bases and J lost 4, with 22 bases in between. The CDR3 totals 17 residues. DNA for the CDR3: TGTGCCAGCAGCGAAGGGACTCGCAGAGGGGTTGGAGAGACCCAGTACTTC. Translation: CASSEGTRRGVGETQYF.

This clone was seen just once. The J gene is TRBJ2-5, the V gene TRBV18, with D possibly TRBD1 on 5 matching bases. Germline V gene lookup returns CDR1 KGHSH and CDR2 LQKENI. The CDR3 is 16 residues long. V was cut by 4 bases and J by 5 bases, with 20 bases left in between. Here the CDR3 reads CASSLSPEGARETQYF. In DNA form, the CDR3 reads TGTGCCAGCTCACTGTCCCCTGAAGGGGCGCGGGAGACCCAGTACTTC.

This rearrangement joins TRBV19 to TRBJ2-1; D remains unclear. Germline-derived CDR1 and CDR2 are LNHDA and SQIVND (reference sequence). The CDR3 loop spans 14 amino acids. V lost 3 bases and J lost 2, with 8 bases in between. The CDR3 here is CASSIRGTYNEQFF. The CDR3 region has the DNA TGTGCCAGTAGTATTAGAGGAACCTACAATGAGCAGTTCTTC.

This sequence joins TRBV4-2 and TRBJ2-1, with a possible D match to TRBD2 (6 bases). Germline CDR1 is LGHNA and CDR2 is YNFKEQ. Between the trimmed V and J ends, which lost 0 bases and 7 bases, there was a span of 10 bases. The CDR3 spans 14 residues. The CDR3 DNA is TGTGCCAGCAGCCAAGAAGAGGGGACTAATGAGCAGTTCTTC. Amino acid sequence: CASSQEEGTNEQFF.

Written as DNA, the CDR3 is TGTGCCAGCAGCTCGGGACTAAGCTCCTACAATGAGCAGTTCTTC. Residues: CASSSGLSSYNEQFF. The gene calls are TRBV6-5 and TRBJ2-1, with 7 bases fitting TRBD2. CDR1 MNHEY and CDR2 SVGAGI come from the germline V gene. The CDR3 spans 15 residues. The V segment lost 6 bases and the J segment 0 bases; nucleotides outside the gene matches: 5.

The chain has TRBV9 and TRBJ2-5; 8 bases agree with TRBD2. Germline V gives CDR1 SGDLS, CDR2 YYNGEE. V lost 0 bases and J lost 2; bases outside the gene matches: 3. The CDR3 runs 15 residues. The CDR3 DNA reads TGTGCCAGCAGCGTAGCGCAGCGGGGGCAAGAGACCCAGTACTTC. The encoded protein is CASSVAQRGQETQYF.

This chain joins TRBV4-1 and TRBJ2-1, with 10 bases that match TRBD2. The CDR3 spans 16 residues. CDR1 and CDR2 from the germline V gene are MGHRA and YSYEKL. V shed 0 bases and J 8 bases; nucleotides not matched to a gene: 7. The DNA of the CDR3 is TGCGCCAGCAGCCAAGATTGGCAGCGGGGGGGCGATGAGCAGTTCTTC. Translating gives CASSQDWQRGGDEQFF.

V and J are TRBV11-2 and TRBJ1-1; 7 bases align to TRBD1. The V and J ends lost 2 bases and 4 bases, in that order; junction bases with no gene match: 4. The CDR3 spans 14 residues. Germline CDR1 SGHAT, CDR2 FQNNGV. For the CDR3, the DNA is TGTGCCAGCAGCTTATACAGGGGCCTCACTGAAGCTTTCTTT. Residues: CASSLYRGLTEAFF.

This clone was observed once. The CDR3 DNA sequence: TGTGCCACCCGACCTCGGACAGGAGTTAGCTCCTATAATTCACCCCTCCACTTT. Translated, it gives CATRPRTGVSSYNSPLHF. This chain joins TRBV13 and TRBJ1-6; 7 nucleotides agree with TRBD1. Germline CDR1 PRHDT, CDR2 FYEKMQ (reference sequence). With 10 bases clipped from V and 0 bases from J, the junction kept 15 bases outside the gene matches. The CDR3 has 18 residues.